This T cell receptor delta chain is drawn from a study of γδ T cells in repeated Plasmodium falciparum infection. About the study: Each infection was followed by sampling at 21 days, plus baseline and some pre-infection draws. Study-level points and caveats: Vdelta2-negative gammadelta repertoires, largely Vdelta1+, seemingly showed infection-driven waves of new clonal selection.

Notes on this clone: Antigen unknown. TCRdb has a much larger clone's protein, which differs at residue 8 from the translation of this DNA, likely because of a read error; what is shown is the protein translated from the DNA.

Per germline, CDR1 GEAIGNYY and CDR2 EKD. The CDR3 is 19 amino acids. The V gene lost 4 bases and the J gene lost 0 bases, with 26 bases spanning the gap. Gammadelta T cells were flow-sorted from PBMC into Vgamma9/Vdelta2+ and Vdelta2-negative populations for bulk analysis. TCRdb re-called the multiplex PCR reads with CATT. The table shows 90,000 to 95,000 delta-chain clones, with roughly 0.9% occurring only once. This TCR derives from a pool of human donors (malaria-infected and uninfected, not separated). The chain recombines TRDV2 with TRDJ1; TRDD3 might be the D (5 bases). TCRdb carries no J gene annotation; the J gene was assigned here by matching the DNA with germline. The specimen was gamma-delta T cells from blood. The CDR3 coding sequence is TGTGCCTGTGAGCCTCCACTGGAGGTCTTCGGGAATAACACCGATAAACTCATCTTT. The encoded protein is CACEPPLEVFGNNTDKLIF.